The sequence of this T cell receptor beta chain was determined in a study of T cell repertoires in cytomegalovirus infection. In germline, CDR1 is MDHEN, CDR2 SYDVKM. The CDR3 is made up of 14 amino acids. The V gene lost 2 bases and the J gene lost 7 bases, with 15 bases spanning the gap. In its sample, this clonotype was seen a few times. The antigen is not known. Broader study findings: Cumulative public TCR beta family frequency identified CMV carriers with the relevant HLA.

Each CDR3 protein is one row after TCRdb ran MiXCR on the reads. The sample has approximately 910,000 distinct CDR3 sequences, approximately 31% seen once. The TCR sequence derives from a human donor in good health (CMV status not recorded). Some clones in this sample may be carry-over from other donors' samples. The sample was cultured CD8+ T cells from PBMCs, taken from culture after CMV antigen stimulation. This chain links TRBV28 with TRBJ2-7; either TRBD1 or TRBD2 may supply D (5 bases each). This CDR3 reads CASSLGGIYEEQYV. The DNA for the CDR3 is TGTGCCAGCAGTTTAGGGGGAATTTACGAGGAGCAGTACGTC.